The rows below give T cell receptor beta chains drawn from one sample of a study of CD8+ T cells in alopecia areata. Assay: immunoSEQ multiplex PCR; the TCRdb copy retains only in-frame clones and omits some. Here the sample spans over 150,000 clones, 56% being singletons. What was sequenced was CD8+ T cells sorted from blood. These receptors were taken from a human donor in good health. CDR3s include the opening cysteine and the closing phenylalanine or tryptophan. A D gene is named only where the DNA matches it firmly. Some rows have no size entry. The others give once, few or many, or a class for an expanded clone.

clone_size,v_call,d_call,j_call,cdr3_nt,cdr3_aa
NA,TRBV15,TRBD2,TRBJ2-1,TGTGCCACCAGCAGAGAGGGACTAGCGGTTAATGAGCAGTTCTTC,CATSREGLAVNEQFF
NA,TRBV4-1,NA,TRBJ2-1,TGCGCCAGCAGCCAAAGTTTGAATGAGCAGTTCTTC,CASSQSLNEQFF
NA,TRBV6-6,NA,TRBJ2-7,TGTGCCAGCAATCAGGGAGGCGAGCAGTACTTC,CASNQGGEQYF
once,TRBV4-1,NA,TRBJ1-5,TGCGCCAGCAGCCAAGTGACAGATAGCAATCAGCCCCAGCATTTT,CASSQVTDSNQPQHF
few,TRBV7-9,NA,TRBJ2-2,TGTGCCAGCAGCTTTCTCGGCGGGGAGCTGTTTTTT,CASSFLGGELFF
NA,TRBV5-6,NA,TRBJ1-2,TGTGCCAGCGTAGGGGAGAGGAACTATGGCTACACCTTC,CASVGERNYGYTF
NA,TRBV27,NA,TRBJ1-1,TGTGCCAGCAGTTCGGCCGGATTTGGGACTGAAGCTTTCTTT,CASSSAGFGTEAFF
NA,TRBV6-5,TRBD1,TRBJ2-3,TGTGCCAGCAGCCAGGGACAGGGGGTAGCAGATACGCAGTATTTT,CASSQGQGVADTQYF
NA,TRBV13,TRBD2,TRBJ2-3,TGTGCCAGCAGCTTACCCGCTAGCGGGGGGGCAGATACGCAGTATTTT,CASSLPASGGADTQYF
NA,TRBV9,TRBD1,TRBJ2-5,TGCGCCAGCAGCAAGGACAGGGTCTGGGAGACCCAGTACTTC,CASSKDRVWETQYF
NA,TRBV29-1,NA,TRBJ1-3,TGCAGCGTTGACGGTGGGGACACCATATATTTT,CSVDGGDTIYF
NA,TRBV29-1,NA,TRBJ1-1,TGCAGCGTTGAAGGTCCGGGCGGCACGCGGGATCAAGCTTTCTTT,CSVEGPGGTRDQAFF
NA,TRBV29-1,NA,TRBJ1-1,TGCAGCGGACAGTTAACATCTGAAGCTTTCTTT,CSGQLTSEAFF
NA,TRBV6-1,NA,TRBJ2-7,TGTGCCAGCAGTCAGGGACCCTACGAGCAGTACTTC,CASSQGPYEQYF
few,TRBV6-1,NA,TRBJ1-1,TGTGCCAGCAGTGAAATCGTAAGGGTGACTCTCCCCCTGGGGGCTTTCTTT,CASSEIVRVTLPLGAFF
NA,TRBV9,NA,TRBJ2-3,TGTGCCAGCAGCGTAGTCGGGAGTGGGGGCACAGATACGCAGTATTTT,CASSVVGSGGTDTQYF
NA,TRBV19,NA,TRBJ1-1,TGTGCCAGTAGTATATACGGAAACACTGAAGCTTTCTTT,CASSIYGNTEAFF
NA,TRBV29-1,TRBD1,TRBJ2-5,TGCAGCGTTGGGGACCCGGACAGGGCTGTTAACCGGGAGACCCAGTACTTC,CSVGDPDRAVNRETQYF
NA,TRBV4-1,TRBD2,TRBJ2-7,TGCGCCAGCAGCCAGCAGCTAGCGGGCCTCTACGAGCAGTACTTC,CASSQQLAGLYEQYF
few,TRBV27,NA,TRBJ2-7,TGTGCCAGCAGTCTCAACAGGGTTGAGCAGTACTTC,CASSLNRVEQYF
NA,TRBV2,NA,TRBJ1-5,TGTGCCAGCAGTGAGACAGGCTCTAATCAGCCCCAGCATTTT,CASSETGSNQPQHF
NA,TRBV2,TRBD2,TRBJ2-1,TGTGCCAGCAGTGCCTCGGACGGGGGGGGACCTCTCTCCTACAATGAGCAGTTCTTC,CASSASDGGGPLSYNEQFF
NA,TRBV13,NA,TRBJ2-5,TGTGCCAGCGTCGACTCGAGCCAAGAGACCCAGTACTTC,CASVDSSQETQYF
NA,TRBV30,NA,TRBJ2-6,TGTGCCCTTCTATCTGGGGCCAACGTCCTGACTTTC,CALLSGANVLTF
NA,TRBV4-2,TRBD2,TRBJ2-7,TGTGCCAGCAGCCAAGAGGGCGGCGGGAGCTCCTACGAGCAGTACTTC,CASSQEGGGSSYEQYF
NA,TRBV29-1,TRBD1,TRBJ1-1,TGCAGCATAGACAGGGGGCAGACCCTGAACACTGAAGCTTTCTTT,CSIDRGQTLNTEAFF
NA,TRBV13,NA,TRBJ2-7,TGTGCCAGCAGCTTAAGCAGGGACGAGCAGTACTTC,CASSLSRDEQYF
few,TRBV29-1,TRBD1,TRBJ2-1,TGCAGCACGGACAGGGACAATGAGCAGTTCTTC,CSTDRDNEQFF
NA,TRBV5-4,NA,TRBJ1-1,TGTGCCAGCAGTTACGCATTTGACACTGAAGCTTTCTTT,CASSYAFDTEAFF
NA,TRBV29-1,NA,TRBJ2-1,TGCAGCGTTTGCGACTTCTACAATGAGCAGTTCTTC,CSVCDFYNEQFF
NA,TRBV6-6,NA,TRBJ1-5,TGTGCCAGCAGTTACTCGGATGGCAATCAGCCCCAGCATTTT,CASSYSDGNQPQHF
NA,TRBV9,TRBD2,TRBJ2-7,TGTGCCAGCAGCGTAGATGGGGGGGCCTACGAGCAGTACTTC,CASSVDGGAYEQYF
NA,TRBV11-2,TRBD1,TRBJ2-7,TGTGCCAGCAGCCAGACAGGGAACTACGAGCAGTACTTC,CASSQTGNYEQYF
NA,TRBV29-1,TRBD1,TRBJ1-1,TGCAGCGCTCAATCCGGGACAGGGCCCGAAGCTTTCTTT,CSAQSGTGPEAFF
NA,TRBV29-1,NA,TRBJ2-4,TGCAGCGTTGAAGACTGGACCGATCAAGGAAACATTCAGTACTTC,CSVEDWTDQGNIQYF
NA,TRBV19,NA,TRBJ1-1,TGTGCCAGTAGCAGAGGGGGGAACACTGAAGCTTTCTTT,CASSRGGNTEAFF
few,TRBV29-1,NA,TRBJ1-2,TGCAGCGTTGAAGACTGGGGAGGTGATGGCTACACCTTC,CSVEDWGGDGYTF
NA,TRBV29-1,TRBD2,TRBJ2-5,TGCAGCGTTTCGGGTAGCGGGGGGCCGAGGGAGACCCAGTACTTC,CSVSGSGGPRETQYF
few,TRBV23-1,NA,TRBJ2-1,TGCGCCAGCAGTCAATCGCAACTCAATGAGCAGTTCTTC,CASSQSQLNEQFF
NA,TRBV4-1,NA,TRBJ1-1,TGCGCCAGCAGCCAAGGAGCCATAGGCACTGAAGCTTTCTTT,CASSQGAIGTEAFF
NA,TRBV7-6,TRBD1,TRBJ1-6,TGTGCCAGCAGCCAGGGGGCAGGAGCCTATAATTCACCCCTCCACTTT,CASSQGAGAYNSPLHF
NA,TRBV29-1,TRBD1,TRBJ2-2,TGCAGCGTGGGTGGGACAGGGTCCCACACCGGGGAGCTGTTTTTT,CSVGGTGSHTGELFF